This entry lists 7 T cell receptor beta chains sequenced from one sample in a study of shared T cell receptors in the human thymus. The table came from immunoSEQ multiplex PCR; TCRdb's copy has only in-frame clones and leaves some out. Seen here are hundreds of thousands of clones, 85% to 95% observed once, and the top ten hold 0.015% to 0.025%. The sequencing sample was made of thymocytes. The receptors were sampled from a human donor.

CDR3 sequence: CASIRRGLVAYEQYF. The CDR3 DNA is TGTGCCAGTATCCGGAGGGGACTAGTGGCCTACGAGCAGTACTTC. The genes are TRBV19 and TRBJ2-7; 8 bases line up with TRBD2. The CDR3 covers 15 residues. Looked up from germline, CDR1 is LNHDA and CDR2 is SQIVND (reference sequence). After removal of 7 bases from V and 2 bases from J, the junction contained 10 bases not matched to a gene.

CDR3 region: CATSRGQGEQKLFF. The CDR3 DNA sequence: TGTGCCACCAGCAGAGGACAGGGGGAGCAAAAACTGTTTTTT. The chain joins TRBV15 to TRBJ1-4; TRBD1 matches 9 bases. This CDR3 contains 14 residues. The germline V gene has CDR1 LNHNV and CDR2 YYDKDF (reference sequence). Trimming cost V 1 base and J 9 bases; bases outside gene matches: 3.

This chain connects TRBV7-3 to TRBJ2-5, with 10 bases aligning to TRBD2. The V gene end was trimmed by 2 bases and the J gene end by 2 bases; junction bases not matched to a gene: 8. This CDR3 has 17 amino acids. Germline values: CDR1 SGHTA, CDR2 FQGTGA. The CDR3 sequence: CASSLYPLAGVQETQYF. The CDR3 DNA reads TGTGCCAGCAGCTTATACCCGCTAGCGGGAGTTCAAGAGACCCAGTACTTC.

The V and J genes are TRBV6-1 and TRBJ2-7; 10 nucleotides agree with TRBD1. The germline V gene encodes CDR1 MNHNS and CDR2 SASEGT. CDR3 length: 12 residues. The CDR3 region is CRLGTGANEQYF. CDR3 DNA sequence: TGTAGGCTGGGGACAGGGGCCAACGAGCAGTACTTC.

The genes are TRBV28 and TRBJ2-7; TRBD2 agrees at 7 bases. CDR1 is MDHEN and CDR2 is SYDVKM in the germline V gene. The CDR3 has 15 amino acids. Trimming took 6 bases from V and 4 from J; bases not matched to a gene: 12. Written as DNA, the CDR3 is TGTGCCAGCAGCCGGGGTTTAGCGGGCTATTACGAGCAGTACTTC. Its protein is CASSRGLAGYYEQYF.

V is TRBV18 and J is TRBJ2-1; the match to TRBD2 covers 10 bases. CDR1 and CDR2 from the germline V gene are KGHSH and LQKENI. CDR3 size: 16 residues. J gave up 6 bases and V 8 bases, and 13 bases lay outside the gene matches. DNA for the CDR3: TGTGCCAGCACAAAAGCGGAAGCGGGAGGGCGCAATGAGCAGTTCTTC. This translates into CASTKAEAGGRNEQFF. The full variable domain, completed using reference TRBV18 and TRBJ2-1, is NAGVMQNPRHLVRRRGQEARLRCSPMKGHSHVYWYRQLPEEGLKFMVYLQKENIIDESGMPKERFSAEFPKEGPSILRIQQVVRGDSAAYFCASTKAEAGGRNEQFFGPGTRLTVL.

The rearrangement joins TRBV5-1 to TRBJ1-2; D perhaps matches TRBD1 (5 bases). CDR3 length: 13 amino acids. Per the germline V gene, CDR1 is SGHRS and CDR2 is YFSETQ. The ends were cut back, 2 bases at V and 8 bases at J, with 13 bases in the middle. The CDR3 DNA reads TGCGCCAGCAGCTTATCAGGGTCGAACGGCTACACCTTC. This encodes CASSLSGSNGYTF.